These 10 T cell receptor beta chains were all obtained from the same sample, sequenced in a study of cytomegalovirus exposure and HLA in healthy donors. In the PCR, 60 Vbeta and 13 Jbeta primers were used. Profiled with immunoSEQ multiplex PCR; TCRdb holds only in-frame clones, not every one. Of 200,000 to 300,000 clones listed, just under 85% are singletons. The sequencing input was PBMCs. These receptors were taken from a middle-aged woman in good health and CMV-seropositive.

The chain recombines TRBV9 with TRBJ2-2; no clear D. V lost 2 bases to trimming and J lost 8 bases, with 13 bases between them. Germline CDR1 SGDLS, CDR2 YYNGEE. The CDR3 spans 14 residues. In DNA, the CDR3 is TGTGCCAGCAGCGTCATGAGAGGTCGGGGGGAGCTGTTTTTT. Amino acid sequence: CASSVMRGRGELFF.

The genes are TRBV5-4 and TRBJ2-2; 13 bases line up with TRBD2. With V trimmed by 4 bases and J by 8 bases, 8 bases remained unmatched. CDR3 length: 16 residues. The germline V gene has CDR1 SGHNT and CDR2 YYREEE (reference sequence). CDR3 residues: CASSPGTSGTGGELFF. Here the CDR3 DNA reads TGTGCCAGCAGCCCAGGGACTAGCGGGACAGGTGGGGAGCTGTTTTTT.

The CDR3 DNA sequence: TGTGCCAGCAGCCTGGACTTCTATGGCTACACCTTC. Its protein product is CASSLDFYGYTF. The chain links TRBV7-9 to TRBJ1-2; no definite D call. CDR1 is SEHNR, CDR2 FQNEAQ, per germline (reference sequence). The V end was cut by 5 bases, the J end by 4 bases, with 8 bases between. The CDR3 is 12 amino acids. Variable domain in full (rest from reference TRBV7-9 and TRBJ1-2): DTGVSQNPRHKITKRGQNVTFRCDPISEHNRLYWYRQTLGQGPEFLTYFQNEAQLEKSRLLSDRFSAERPKGSFSTLEIQRTEQGDSAMYLCASSLDFYGYTFGSGTRLTVV.

This clone was seen once. V is TRBV30 and J is TRBJ1-1; D is undetermined. The CDR3 totals 14 residues. V lost 0 bases to trimming and J lost 0 bases, with 8 bases between them. Per the germline V gene, CDR1 is GTSNPN and CDR2 is SVGIG (reference sequence). The CDR3 here is CAWSVAGLNTEAFF. The DNA of the CDR3 is TGTGCCTGGAGTGTTGCGGGATTGAACACTGAAGCTTTCTTT.

The rearrangement joins TRBV11-2 to TRBJ2-4; 7 bases fit TRBD1. The germline gives CDR1 SGHAT, CDR2 FQNNGV. This CDR3 is 15 amino acids long. V was pared by 0 bases and J by 8 bases, with 7 bases of the junction left unmatched. Here the CDR3 reads CASSLEGGRRYIQYF. The DNA of the CDR3 is TGTGCCAGCAGCTTAGAAGGGGGCCGCCGCTACATTCAGTACTTC.

This chain connects TRBV5-1 to TRBJ1-4; unclear D gene. The CDR3 sequence is 15 residues long. V was trimmed by 4 bases and J by 0 bases, leaving 10 bases between them. From germline, CDR1 is SGHRS and CDR2 YFSETQ. The DNA of the CDR3 is TGCGCCAGCAGCGCAAACAGAGCAACTAATGAAAAACTGTTTTTT. This translates into CASSANRATNEKLFF.

The chain uses TRBV19 and TRBJ1-1; 9 bases are shared with TRBD1. The CDR3 contains 15 residues. The germline CDR1 and CDR2 sequences are LNHDA and SQIVND (reference sequence). V shed 5 bases and J 1 base; nucleotides not matched to a gene: 5. Here the CDR3 reads CASSFQDRGNTEAFF. CDR3 nucleotides: TGTGCCAGTAGTTTCCAGGACAGGGGGAACACTGAAGCTTTCTTT.

The chain employs TRBV5-4 and TRBJ2-1; 8 nucleotides agree with TRBD2. The CDR3 is made up of 14 amino acids. Trimming took 4 bases from V and 3 from J; bases not matched to a gene: 3. The germline V gene encodes CDR1 SGHNT and CDR2 YYREEE (reference sequence). CDR3 in DNA: TGTGCCAGCAGCCCCGGGACTAGCTACAATGAGCAGTTCTTC. It specifies CASSPGTSYNEQFF.

The chain combines TRBV5-5 with TRBJ2-3; the D is unclear. V was pared by 2 bases and J by 4 bases, with 5 bases between. This CDR3 has 12 residues. Germline-derived CDR1 and CDR2 are SGHKS and YYEKEE (reference sequence). As DNA, the CDR3 is TGTGCCAGCAGCTTAGAGGCAGATACGCAGTATTTT. Its translation: CASSLEADTQYF.

The rearrangement links TRBV7-9 to TRBJ2-3, with D maybe TRBD2 (6 bases). This CDR3 spans 16 amino acids. CDR1 and CDR2 (germline): SEHNR, FQNEAQ (reference sequence). Trimming took 1 base from V and 0 from J, leaving 11 bases between them. The CDR3: CASSLVAGISTDTQYF. Here the CDR3 DNA reads TGTGCCAGCAGCTTAGTTGCGGGGATTAGCACAGATACGCAGTATTTT.